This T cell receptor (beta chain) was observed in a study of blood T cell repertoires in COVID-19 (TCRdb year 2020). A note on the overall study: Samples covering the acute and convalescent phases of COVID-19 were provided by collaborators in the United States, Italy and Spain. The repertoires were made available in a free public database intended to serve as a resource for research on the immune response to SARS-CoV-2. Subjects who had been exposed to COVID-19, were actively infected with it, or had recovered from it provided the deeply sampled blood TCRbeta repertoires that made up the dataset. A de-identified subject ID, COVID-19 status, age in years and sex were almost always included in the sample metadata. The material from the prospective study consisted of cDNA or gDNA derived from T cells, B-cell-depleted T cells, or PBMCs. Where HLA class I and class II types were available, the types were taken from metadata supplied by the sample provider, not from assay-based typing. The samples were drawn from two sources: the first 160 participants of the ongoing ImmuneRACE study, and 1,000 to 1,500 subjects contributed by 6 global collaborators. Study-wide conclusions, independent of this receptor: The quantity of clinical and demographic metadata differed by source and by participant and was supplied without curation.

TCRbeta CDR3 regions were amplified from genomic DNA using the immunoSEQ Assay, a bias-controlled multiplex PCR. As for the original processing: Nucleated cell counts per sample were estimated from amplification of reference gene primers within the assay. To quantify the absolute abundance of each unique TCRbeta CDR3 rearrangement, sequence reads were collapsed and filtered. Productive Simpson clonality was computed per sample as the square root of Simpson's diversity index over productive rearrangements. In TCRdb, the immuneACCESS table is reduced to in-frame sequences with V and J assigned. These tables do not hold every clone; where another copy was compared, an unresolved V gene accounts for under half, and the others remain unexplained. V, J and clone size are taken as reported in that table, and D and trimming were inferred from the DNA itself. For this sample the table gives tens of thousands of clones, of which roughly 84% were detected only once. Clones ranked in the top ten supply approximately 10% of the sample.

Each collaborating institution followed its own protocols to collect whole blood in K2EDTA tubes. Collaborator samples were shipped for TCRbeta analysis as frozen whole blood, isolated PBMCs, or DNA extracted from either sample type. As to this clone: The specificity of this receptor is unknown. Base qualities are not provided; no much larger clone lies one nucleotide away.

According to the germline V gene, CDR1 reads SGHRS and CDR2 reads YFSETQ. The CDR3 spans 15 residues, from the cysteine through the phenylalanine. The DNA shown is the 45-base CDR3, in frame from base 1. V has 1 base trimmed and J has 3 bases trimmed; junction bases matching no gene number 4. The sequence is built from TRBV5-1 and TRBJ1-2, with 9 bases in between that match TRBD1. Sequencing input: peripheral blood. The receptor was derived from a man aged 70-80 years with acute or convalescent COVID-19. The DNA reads TGCGCCAGCAGCTTGTCGGGACAGGGCTACTATGGCTACACCTTC. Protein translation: CASSLSGQGYYGYTF.